These 7 T cell receptor beta chains were all obtained from the same sample, sequenced in a study of PD-L1 blockade in urothelial cancer. Profiled with immunoSEQ multiplex PCR; TCRdb holds only in-frame clones, not every one. Of about 40,000 clones listed, approximately 83% are singletons. Here the sequenced sample was PBMCs, taken around atezolizumab (anti-PD-L1) treatment. These receptors were taken from a man in his 60s with urothelial cancer.

This clone was recorded only once. V usage is TRBV11-2 and J usage is TRBJ2-5; 11 positions match TRBD1. Losses at the gene ends were 5 bases for V and 9 bases for J; bases not matched to a gene: 8. The CDR3 contains 14 residues. Germline V lookup: CDR1 SGHAT, CDR2 FQNNGV. In DNA, the CDR3 is TGTGCCAGCAGCCGAATCGGGACAGGGGGTGCCCAGTACTTC. Its protein is CASSRIGTGGAQYF. The full variable domain, its missing parts supplied by reference TRBV11-2 and TRBJ2-5, is EAGVAQSPRYKIIEKRQSVAFWCNPISGHATLYWYQQILGQGPKLLIQFQNNGVVDDSQLPKDRFSAERLKGVDSTLKIQPAKLEDSAVYLCASSRIGTGGAQYFGPGTRLLVL.

The CDR3 coding sequence is TGTGCCAGCAGCCTAAGCGGGGGGGACACAGATACGCAGTATTTT. The encoded protein is CASSLSGGDTDTQYF. The chain carries TRBV7-9 and TRBJ2-3, with 10 bases fitting TRBD2. This CDR3 is 15 amino acids long. V lost 5 bases, J lost 2 bases, and 4 bases stayed unmatched. Germline V gene data show CDR1 as SEHNR and CDR2 as FQNEAQ (reference sequence). The full variable domain, rest sourced from reference TRBV7-9 and TRBJ2-3, is DTGVSQNPRHKITKRGQNVTFRCDPISEHNRLYWYRQTLGQGPEFLTYFQNEAQLEKSRLLSDRFSAERPKGSFSTLEIQRTEQGDSAMYLCASSLSGGDTDTQYFGPGTRLTVL.

V usage is TRBV6-1 and J usage is TRBJ1-4; 8 nucleotides align to TRBD1. This CDR3 has 15 amino acids. Germline lookup yields CDR1 MNHNS and CDR2 SASEGT. Trimming removed 1 base from V and 7 bases from J; junction bases left unmatched: 5. In nucleotides, the CDR3 is TGTGCCAGCAGTGAAGGGGCAGGGGGCGTTGAAAAACTGTTTTTT. Translated, it gives CASSEGAGGVEKLFF.

This chain links TRBV14 with TRBJ2-7; TRBD2 is a possible D gene (5 bases). Trimming removed 1 base from V and 3 bases from J, with 19 bases in between. Germline-derived CDR1 and CDR2 are SGHDN and FVKESK. The CDR3 sequence is 17 residues long. The CDR3 coding sequence is TGTGCCAGCAGCCAAGGACCCGGACTTTTCAAGGGCTACGAGCAGTACTTC. Translated, it gives CASSQGPGLFKGYEQYF.

This clone was found once. The V call is TRBV7-9, the J call TRBJ2-7, with D perhaps matching TRBD2 (5 bases). V was trimmed by 6 bases and J by 12 bases, leaving 15 bases between them. This CDR3 contains 11 residues. Germline V lookup: CDR1 SEHNR, CDR2 FQNEAQ (reference sequence). This chain's CDR3 is CASRLGGESYF. CDR3 sequence (DNA): TGTGCCAGCAGACTAGGTGGGGAGTCGTACTTC.

J is TRBJ1-1 and V is TRBV18, with D hard to call. The length of the CDR3 is 14 residues. Germline-derived CDR1 and CDR2 are KGHSH and LQKENI. Trimming stripped 3 bases from V and 3 bases from J, with 11 bases between. In DNA, the CDR3 is TGTGCCAGCTCACCCGCGAGAGGGTACACTGAAGCTTTCTTT. Translating it yields CASSPARGYTEAFF.

V gene TRBV5-4 combines with J gene TRBJ2-3; 9 bases fit TRBD1. CDR3 size: 15 residues. CDR1 and CDR2 (germline): SGHNT, YYREEE (reference sequence). Trimming cost V 4 bases and J 1 base; bases outside gene matches: 4. CDR3 sequence reads: CASSNRDRGTDTQYF. The CDR3 bases are TGTGCCAGCAGCAACCGGGACAGGGGCACAGATACGCAGTATTTT. Drawing the rest from reference TRBV5-4 and TRBJ2-3, the complete variable domain is ETGVTQSPTHLIKTRGQQVTLRCSSQSGHNTVSWYQQALGQGPQFIFQYYREEENGRGNFPPRFSGLQFPNYSSELNVNALELDDSALYLCASSNRDRGTDTQYFGPGTRLTVL.